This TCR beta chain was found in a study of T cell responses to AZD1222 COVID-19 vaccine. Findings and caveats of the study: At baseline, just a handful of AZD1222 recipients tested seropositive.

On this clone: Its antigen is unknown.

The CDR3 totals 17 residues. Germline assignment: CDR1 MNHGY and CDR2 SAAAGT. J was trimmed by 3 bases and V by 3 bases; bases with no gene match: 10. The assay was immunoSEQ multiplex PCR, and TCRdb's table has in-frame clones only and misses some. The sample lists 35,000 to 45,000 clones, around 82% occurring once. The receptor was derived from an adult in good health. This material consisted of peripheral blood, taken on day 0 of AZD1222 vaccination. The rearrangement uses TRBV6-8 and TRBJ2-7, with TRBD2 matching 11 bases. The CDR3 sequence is CASSYPFPSGGNYEQYF. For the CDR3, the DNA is TGTGCCAGCAGTTATCCTTTTCCTAGCGGGGGGAACTACGAGCAGTACTTC.